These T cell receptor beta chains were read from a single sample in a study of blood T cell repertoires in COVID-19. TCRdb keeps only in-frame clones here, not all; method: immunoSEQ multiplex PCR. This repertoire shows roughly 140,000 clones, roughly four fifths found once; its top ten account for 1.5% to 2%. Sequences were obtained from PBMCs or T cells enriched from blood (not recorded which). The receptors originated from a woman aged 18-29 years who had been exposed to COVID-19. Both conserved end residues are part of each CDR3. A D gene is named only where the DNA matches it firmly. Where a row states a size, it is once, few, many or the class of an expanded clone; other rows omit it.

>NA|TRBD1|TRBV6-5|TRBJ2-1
CASSPGTDSYNEQFF
TGTGCCAGCAGTCCCGGGACAGACTCCTACAATGAGCAGTTCTTC
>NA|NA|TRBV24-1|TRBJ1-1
CATSDGTPRANTEAFF
TGTGCCACCAGTGATGGTACCCCGCGGGCGAACACTGAAGCTTTCTTT
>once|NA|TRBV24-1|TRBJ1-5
CATSDLTGPNKNTSNQPQHF
TGTGCCACCAGTGATTTGACAGGCCCGAACAAGAATACCAGCAATCAGCCCCAGCATTTT
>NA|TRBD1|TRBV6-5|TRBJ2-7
CASSYSSQGASYEQYF
TGTGCCAGCAGTTACTCGAGCCAGGGGGCGAGCTACGAGCAGTACTTC
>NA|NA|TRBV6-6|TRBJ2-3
CASTITDTQYF
TGTGCCAGCACCATCACAGATACGCAGTATTTT
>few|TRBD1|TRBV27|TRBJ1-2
CASSLISTGGSYGYTF
TGTGCCAGCAGTTTAATCAGTACAGGGGGGAGCTATGGCTACACCTTC
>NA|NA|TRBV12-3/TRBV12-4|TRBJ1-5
CASSASGALQHF
TGTGCCAGCAGTGCTTCGGGAGCCCTCCAGCATTTT
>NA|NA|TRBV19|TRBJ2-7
CASSISMRSDRTYEQYF
TGTGCCAGTAGTATATCGATGAGGTCGGACAGAACCTACGAGCAGTACTTC
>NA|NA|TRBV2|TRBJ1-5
CASSTGTRGFQPRHF
TGTGCCAGCAGCACCGGGACTCGCGGTTTTCAGCCCCGGCATTTT
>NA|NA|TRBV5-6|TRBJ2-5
CASSLGPVTQYF
TGTGCCAGCAGCTTGGGGCCCGTGACCCAGTACTTC
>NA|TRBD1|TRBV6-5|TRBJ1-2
CASRAGGAFYGYTF
TGTGCCAGCAGGGCAGGGGGCGCTTTCTATGGCTACACCTTC
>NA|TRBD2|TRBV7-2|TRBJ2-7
CASSLGGISYEQYF
TGTGCCAGCAGCCTGGGGGGGATCTCCTACGAGCAGTACTTC
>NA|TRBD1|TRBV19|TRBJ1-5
CASSIRTGLQPQHF
TGTGCCAGTAGTATCCGGACAGGGCTTCAGCCCCAGCATTTT
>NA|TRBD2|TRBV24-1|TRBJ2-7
CATSVASGGEQYF
TGTGCCACCAGTGTTGCTAGCGGGGGCGAGCAGTACTTC
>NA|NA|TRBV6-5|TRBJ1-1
CASSSGSGSNTEAFF
TGTGCCAGCAGTTCAGGTAGTGGGTCAAACACTGAAGCTTTCTTT
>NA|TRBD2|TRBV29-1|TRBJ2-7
CSVEVSTSGVEQYF
TGCAGCGTTGAAGTATCGACTAGCGGGGTTGAGCAGTACTTC
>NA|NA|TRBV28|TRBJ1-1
CASSLVRGGEYVTEAFF
TGTGCCAGCAGTTTAGTTAGGGGGGGCGAGTATGTCACTGAAGCTTTCTTT
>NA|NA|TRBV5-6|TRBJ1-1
CASSLYRETFF
TGTGCCAGCAGCTTGTACAGGGAAACTTTCTTT
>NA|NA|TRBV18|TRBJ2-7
CASSPGSQTYEQYF
TGTGCCAGCTCACCCGGGTCACAAACCTACGAGCAGTACTTC
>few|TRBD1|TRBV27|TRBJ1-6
CASSKGQGGSPLHF
TGTGCCAGCAGTAAGGGACAGGGTGGGTCACCCCTCCACTTT
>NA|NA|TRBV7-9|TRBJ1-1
CASSRDGGEAFF
TGTGCCAGCAGCCGGGACGGGGGTGAAGCTTTCTTT
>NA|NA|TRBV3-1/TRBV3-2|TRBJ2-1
CASSQEGGYNEQFF
TGTGCCAGCAGCCAGGAAGGGGGTTACAATGAGCAGTTCTTC
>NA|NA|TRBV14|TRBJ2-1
CASSQYPLGLANYNEQFF
TGTGCCAGCAGCCAATACCCTTTGGGCTTAGCGAACTACAATGAGCAGTTCTTC
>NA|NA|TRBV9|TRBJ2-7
CASSSRLGSYEQYF
TGTGCCAGCAGCTCCCGACTAGGGAGCTACGAGCAGTACTTC
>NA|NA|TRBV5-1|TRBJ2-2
CASSLADSLGTGELFF
TGCGCCAGCAGCTTGGCGGACAGTCTTGGGACCGGGGAGCTGTTTTTT
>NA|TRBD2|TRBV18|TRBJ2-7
CASSPGTSGSYEQYF
TGTGCCAGCTCACCGGGGACTAGCGGCTCCTACGAGCAGTACTTC
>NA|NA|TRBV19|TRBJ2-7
CASSMAAPTSYEQYF
TGTGCCAGTAGTATGGCAGCGCCAACCTCCTACGAGCAGTACTTC
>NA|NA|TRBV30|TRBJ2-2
CAWRETGELFF
TGTGCCTGGAGGGAGACCGGGGAGCTGTTTTTT
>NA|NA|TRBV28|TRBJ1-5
CASSFESSGQPQHF
TGTGCCAGCAGTTTTGAGTCGAGTGGTCAGCCCCAGCATTTT
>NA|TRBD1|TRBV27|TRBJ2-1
CASQGQGFDEQFF
TGTGCCAGCCAGGGACAGGGGTTTGATGAGCAGTTCTTC
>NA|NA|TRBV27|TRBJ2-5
CASSTGHPALETQYF
TGTGCCAGCAGCACCGGACACCCGGCGTTAGAGACCCAGTACTTC
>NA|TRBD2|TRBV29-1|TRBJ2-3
CSGKGTSFGDTQYF
TGCAGCGGGAAGGGGACTAGCTTTGGAGATACGCAGTATTTT
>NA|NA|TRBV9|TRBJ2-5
CASNIGTLQETQYF
TGTGCCAGCAACATTGGGACTTTACAAGAGACCCAGTACTTC
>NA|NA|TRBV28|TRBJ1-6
CASSLPWAGAFYSPLHF
TGTGCCAGCAGTTTACCCTGGGCGGGGGCTTTTTACTCACCCCTCCACTTT
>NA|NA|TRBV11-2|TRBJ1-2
CASSALTGHLGYTF
TGTGCCAGCAGCGCGTTGACAGGCCATCTTGGCTACACCTTC
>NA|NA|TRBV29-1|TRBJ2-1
CSVEDWPHNEQFF
TGCAGCGTTGAAGATTGGCCACACAATGAGCAGTTCTTC
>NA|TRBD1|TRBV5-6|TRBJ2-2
CASSLKDRGMSGELFF
TGTGCCAGCAGCTTGAAGGACAGGGGGATGTCCGGGGAGCTGTTTTTT
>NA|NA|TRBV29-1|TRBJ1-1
CSVKTGWTEAFF
TGCAGCGTTAAAACAGGGTGGACTGAAGCTTTCTTT
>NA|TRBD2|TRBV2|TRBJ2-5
CASSERSSGSGETQYF
TGTGCCAGCAGTGAAAGGAGTAGCGGGAGCGGGGAGACCCAGTACTTC
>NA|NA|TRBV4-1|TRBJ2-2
CASSQYRQGTGELFF
TGCGCCAGCAGCCAGTACAGGCAGGGGACCGGGGAGCTGTTTTTT
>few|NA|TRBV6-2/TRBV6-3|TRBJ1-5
CASSYPGHAVGNQPQHF
TGTGCCAGCAGTTACCCGGGACACGCCGTTGGCAATCAGCCCCAGCATTTT
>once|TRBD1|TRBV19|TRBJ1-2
CASTGDSYGYTF
TGTGCCAGTACCGGGGACAGCTATGGCTACACCTTC